This T cell receptor (beta chain) stems from a study of T cells in Graves' hyperthyroidism and ophthalmopathy. Study details: At the time of initial diagnosis and before any treatment, peripheral blood was collected.

Only a few counts were recorded for this clonotype. The length of the CDR3 is 15 residues. Trimming left V 0 bases short and J 4 bases short, with 12 bases between. Germline CDR1 reads MNHEY; CDR2 reads SMNVEV (reference sequence). The CDR3 regions of TCR beta were amplified from RNA transcripts. Researchers ran a first-round RT-PCR on the TCR CDR3 using the HTBI primer set. TCRdb independently ran MiXCR on the multiplex PCR reads; one entry per CDR3 protein. This sample has some 600,000 distinct CDR3 sequences, with approximately 14% found just once. The chain uses TRBV27 and TRBJ1-2; tentative D call: TRBD1 (6 bases). Sequenced material: blood. This receptor was identified in a woman aged 30 to 39 with Graves' hyperthyroidism that later progressed to Graves' ophthalmopathy. This CDR3 is CASSLSGGALYGYTF. The CDR3 nucleotides are TGTGCCAGCAGTTTATCCGGGGGGGCTCTCTATGGCTACACCTTC.